A single sample gave rise to the 26 T cell receptor beta chains below, sequenced in a study of cytotoxic CD8 clonotypes in ibrutinib-treated CLL. Clones were sequenced by immunoSEQ multiplex PCR, and TCRdb holds only the in-frame ones, with some missing. Of some 140,000 clones detected, approximately 89% appear once; the ten largest clones hold 10% to 12%. Sample: PBMCs, taken after 12 months of ibrutinib treatment. Every receptor here comes from a human donor with chronic lymphocytic leukemia.

This clone has a single count. The CDR3 DNA is TGTGCCAGCAGCTTACTAGCGGGAGTTGGTGGATACGAGCAGTACTTC. It is translated as CASSLLAGVGGYEQYF. The V and J genes are TRBV7-2 and TRBJ2-7, with 10 bases lining up with TRBD2. From germline, CDR1 is SGHTA and CDR2 FQGNSA. The length of the CDR3 is 16 residues. The V segment lost 2 bases and the J segment 4 bases; nucleotides outside the gene matches: 8.

On this clone: This CDR3 is missing its conserved last phenylalanine or tryptophan, likely due to a read error. It is unclear where the CDR3 begins or ends on the DNA, so no DNA is shown, and the CDR3 is as TCRdb lists it. The rearrangement joins TRBV28 to TRBJ1-1; the table's D gene call, TRBD1, was not cross checked with the DNA. In germline, CDR1 is MDHEN, CDR2 SYDVKM. Both ends counted, the CDR3 spans 15 residues. CDR3 in amino acids: CASSLTGGTEIGLRL.

The genes are TRBV14 and TRBJ2-2; D is uncertain. CDR1 is SGHDN, CDR2 FVKESK, per germline. This CDR3 is 16 amino acids long. Trimming removed 2 bases at V and 6 bases at J, with 16 bases between. CDR3 nucleotides: TGTGCCAGCAGCCAATCATTGTCGCCAACCCCCGGGGAGCTGTTTTTT. Protein: CASSQSLSPTPGELFF. Together with reference TRBV14 and TRBJ2-2, the CDR3 gives the full variable domain: EAGVTQFPSHSVIEKGQTVTLRCDPISGHDNLYWYRRVMGKEIKFLLHFVKESKQDESGMPNNRFLAERTGGTYSTLKVQPAELEDSGVYFCASSQSLSPTPGELFFGEGSRLTVL.

The CDR3 DNA reads as TGTGCCAGCAGCCCGACGGGACAGGGGATGAATGAGCAGTTCTTC. Its translation: CASSPTGQGMNEQFF. The chain joins TRBV7-3 to TRBJ2-1; 10 nucleotides line up with TRBD1. V lost 5 bases to trimming and J lost 7 bases; unmatched junction nucleotides: 8. In germline, CDR1 is SGHTA, CDR2 FQGTGA. CDR3 length: 15 amino acids.

The chain joins TRBV5-4 to TRBJ1-2; 11 bases are shared with TRBD1. CDR3 length: 16 residues. Germline V CDR1 and CDR2: SGHNT, YYREEE (reference sequence). V gave up 1 base and J gave up 2 bases; unmatched junction bases: 4. The CDR3 bases are TGTGCCAGCAGCTTGCGGACAGGGGGCACGAACTATGGCTACACCTTC. Its translation is CASSLRTGGTNYGYTF.

The rearrangement uses TRBV27 and TRBJ1-1; the D is unclear. CDR1 is MNHEY, CDR2 SMNVEV, per germline (reference sequence). This CDR3 has 15 amino acids. Deletions cut 0 bases from V and 0 bases from J, with 8 bases between. Here the CDR3 DNA reads TGTGCCAGCAGTTTATCGTCCCGGCTGAACACTGAAGCTTTCTTT. It yields the protein CASSLSSRLNTEAFF.

The chain links TRBV28 to TRBJ2-1, with a weak D call TRBD2 (5 bases). CDR3 length equals 14 residues. In germline, CDR1 is MDHEN, CDR2 SYDVKM. V was pared by 4 bases and J by 6 bases, with 13 bases between. The CDR3, as DNA: TGTGCCAGCAGTTCAACGACTCTAGCCAATGAGCAGTTCTTC. Translating it yields CASSSTTLANEQFF.

This chain joins TRBV6-1 and TRBJ1-5; D possibly corresponds to TRBD1 (6 bases). CDR3 length: 15 residues. Germline-derived CDR1 and CDR2 are MNHNS and SASEGT. The V gene lost 4 bases and the J gene lost 2 bases, with 12 bases spanning the gap. The CDR3 reads CASSVQGSGNQPQHF. In DNA form, the CDR3 reads TGTGCCAGCAGTGTCCAGGGGTCCGGCAATCAGCCCCAGCATTTT.

The rearrangement uses TRBV27 and TRBJ2-3; D unresolved. V was shortened by 5 bases and J by 3 bases, with 15 bases between the two germline ends. The length of the CDR3 is 15 residues. Germline assignment: CDR1 MNHEY and CDR2 SMNVEV (reference sequence). The CDR3 spells CASSGNAKGTDTQYF. The CDR3, as DNA: TGTGCCAGCAGTGGGAATGCTAAAGGGACAGATACGCAGTATTTT.

This clone was picked up one time. This rearrangement joins TRBV6-5 to TRBJ2-1; a weak D match, TRBD1 (7 bases). V was cut by 2 bases and J by 4 bases, with 15 bases left in between. Germline values: CDR1 MNHEY, CDR2 SVGAGI. CDR3 length: 16 residues. Here the CDR3 DNA reads TGTGCCAGCAGTTACATATTCCAGGGGGGTTACAATGAGCAGTTCTTC. As protein: CASSYIFQGGYNEQFF.

The rearrangement uses TRBV28 and TRBJ2-7; no definite D call. There are 12 residues in the CDR3. Germline V CDR1 and CDR2: MDHEN, SYDVKM. Deletions cut 7 bases from V and 3 bases from J, with 10 bases between. The CDR3 sequence: CASKGDNYEQYF. The CDR3 DNA is TGTGCCAGCAAAGGCGATAACTACGAGCAGTACTTC. Full variable domain (remainder filled in from reference TRBV28 and TRBJ2-7): DVKVTQSSRYLVKRTGEKVFLECVQDMDHENMFWYRQDPGLGLRLIYFSYDVKMKEKGDIPEGYSVSREKKERFSLILESASTNQTSMYLCASKGDNYEQYFGPGTRLTVT.

The V and J genes are TRBV9 and TRBJ2-3, with a tentative D call TRBD2 (6 bases). The CDR3 loop spans 15 amino acids. Trimming shortened V by 2 bases and J by 4 bases, and 14 bases separated the two germline ends. The germline V gene has CDR1 SGDLS and CDR2 YYNGEE. The CDR3 region has the DNA TGTGCCAGCAGCGTCTCGGGAGAGGGCCCAGATACGCAGTATTTT. This encodes CASSVSGEGPDTQYF.

CDR3 sequence reads: CASSFPRPPGLAKNIQYF. The DNA for the CDR3 is TGTGCCAGCAGTTTTCCACGACCACCCGGACTAGCCAAAAACATTCAGTACTTC. The chain carries TRBV27 and TRBJ2-4; D might be TRBD2 (5 bases). CDR1 and CDR2 from the germline V gene are MNHEY and SMNVEV (reference sequence). Trimming took 3 bases from V and 0 from J, leaving 18 bases between them. The CDR3 has 18 amino acids.

The chain is built from TRBV7-3 and TRBJ1-2; D uncertain. Germline loops: CDR1 SGHTA, CDR2 FQGTGA. This CDR3 region has 13 residues. V was clipped by 4 bases and J by 8 bases, with 14 bases between them. The CDR3 nucleotides read TGTGCCAGCAGCTCGACGCCTCCGGGGGGCTACACCTTC. This translates into CASSSTPPGGYTF.

The chain combines TRBV19 with TRBJ2-7; D uncertain. The CDR3 has 13 residues. The germline V gene encodes CDR1 LNHDA and CDR2 SQIVND (reference sequence). Deletions cut 4 bases from V and 3 bases from J, with 10 bases between. CDR3 sequence: CASSTSWGYEQYF. CDR3 in DNA: TGTGCCAGTAGTACCTCCTGGGGCTACGAGCAGTACTTC.

The rearrangement uses TRBV9 and TRBJ2-5; D is uncertain. The CDR3 sequence is 13 residues long. The V and J ends lost 2 bases and 2 bases respectively, with 7 bases between them. Looked up from germline, CDR1 is SGDLS and CDR2 is YYNGEE. CDR3 in amino acids: CASSVGEQETQYF. Here the CDR3 DNA reads TGTGCCAGCAGCGTTGGGGAACAAGAGACCCAGTACTTC.

This rearrangement joins TRBV18 to TRBJ1-1; possibly TRBD1 for D (5 bases). This CDR3 comprises 16 residues. Germline V CDR1 and CDR2: KGHSH, LQKENI. Between the trimmed V and J ends, which lost 1 base and 5 bases, there was a span of 17 bases. The CDR3 DNA reads TGTGCCAGCTCACCACTCGAACGGGGCGGATGGACTGAAGCTTTCTTT. It translates to CASSPLERGGWTEAFF.

CDR3 region: CASSPQGQVSGANVLTF. CDR3 in DNA: TGTGCCAGCTCACCACAGGGACAGGTCTCTGGGGCCAACGTCCTGACTTTC. This chain uses TRBV18 with TRBJ2-6; 8 positions agree with TRBD1. The CDR3 is made up of 17 amino acids. V was pared by 1 base and J by 0 bases, with 2 bases of the junction left unmatched. From germline, CDR1 is KGHSH and CDR2 LQKENI.

The chain combines TRBV9 with TRBJ2-3, with D unclear. Germline values: CDR1 SGDLS, CDR2 YYNGEE. There are 15 residues in the CDR3. V lost 4 bases and J 2 bases, leaving 14 bases between the germline ends. CDR3 nucleotides: TGTGCCAGCAGCTCTAGTGCACAGACCACAGATACGCAGTATTTT. Residues: CASSSSAQTTDTQYF.

This clone was observed a few times. The chain is built from TRBV6-9 and TRBJ2-4; D may be TRBD2 (6 bases). Germline values: CDR1 MNHGY, CDR2 SVAAGI. This CDR3 has 19 amino acids. Between the trimmed V and J ends, which lost 5 bases and 0 bases, there was a span of 23 bases. The DNA for the CDR3 is TGTGCCAGCAGTACCACTTCGGCGCGGGCGGGAATAGCCAAAAACATTCAGTACTTC. The encoded protein is CASSTTSARAGIAKNIQYF.

The V and J genes are TRBV6-1 and TRBJ2-7; D not certain. CDR1 and CDR2 (germline): MNHNS, SASEGT. V lost 2 bases and J lost 5, with 10 bases in between. The CDR3 contains 13 residues. CDR3 residues: CASSESDRDEQYF. CDR3 coding DNA: TGTGCCAGCAGTGAATCTGATAGGGACGAGCAGTACTTC.

The chain employs TRBV29-1 and TRBJ2-7; 7 nucleotides align to TRBD2. Germline V gene sequence: CDR1 SQVTM, CDR2 ANQGSEA. CDR3 length: 14 residues. V dropped 6 bases and J dropped 5; count of bases not matched to a gene: 13. CDR3 sequence: CSVGGLGGEDEQYF. CDR3 bases: TGCAGCGTAGGAGGGCTTGGGGGGGAGGACGAGCAGTACTTC.

The V call is TRBV19, the J call TRBJ2-7; D perhaps matches TRBD1 (7 bases). The CDR3 is 15 residues long. V was clipped by 1 base and J by 1 base, with 11 bases between them. Germline V gives CDR1 LNHDA, CDR2 SQIVND (reference sequence). The CDR3 spells CASSIGQGGSYEQYF. The DNA for the CDR3 is TGTGCCAGTAGTATAGGACAGGGAGGATCCTACGAGCAGTACTTC.

This clone was counted once. V and J are TRBV6-1 and TRBJ2-7; D is unresolved. The CDR3 sequence is 15 residues long. V was cut by 10 bases and J by 2 bases, with 21 bases left in between. The germline CDR1 and CDR2 sequences are MNHNS and SASEGT. CDR3 sequence: CATKSAGAPTYEQYF. Written as DNA, the CDR3 is TGTGCCACAAAATCGGCCGGAGCCCCCACCTACGAGCAGTACTTC.

This sequence joins TRBV28 and TRBJ2-3; D may be TRBD1 (5 bases). Trimming removed 7 bases from V and 2 bases from J, with 13 bases in between. Germline assignment: CDR1 MDHEN and CDR2 SYDVKM. The CDR3 covers 14 residues. The CDR3 reads CASTSDTVTDTQYF. Written as DNA, the CDR3 is TGTGCCAGCACCTCGGACACTGTCACAGATACGCAGTATTTT. The full variable domain, rest sourced from reference TRBV28 and TRBJ2-3, is DVKVTQSSRYLVKRTGEKVFLECVQDMDHENMFWYRQDPGLGLRLIYFSYDVKMKEKGDIPEGYSVSREKKERFSLILESASTNQTSMYLCASTSDTVTDTQYFGPGTRLTVL.

The gene calls are TRBV18 and TRBJ2-7; D gene unclear. Trimming took off 8 bases at V and 3 bases at J, with 17 bases between the two ends. Germline loops: CDR1 KGHSH, CDR2 LQKENI. CDR3 length equals 14 residues. The CDR3 loop reads CASRLSENNYEQYF. CDR3 bases: TGTGCCAGCCGCTTGTCCGAAAACAACTACGAGCAGTACTTC.